Sequencing of this TCR beta chain was carried out in a study of cytomegalovirus exposure and HLA in healthy donors (dated by TCRdb to about 2017). About the full investigation: In an earlier analysis of several hundred of the donors, under 300 Gb of sequence data and 120 million or so unique TCR beta sequences from about 179 million T cells were reported. An early release covering around 630 HLA-typed donors comprised approximately 290 gigabases of sequencing data and approximately 80 million unique TCR sequences. The genetic ancestry cluster associated with self-reported Caucasian donors included 81% of the roughly 410 genotyped donors. The study was designed to test whether signatures of past pathogen exposure could be identified by cataloging public T cell receptors. The study profiled the T cell repertoires of hundreds of subjects by immunosequencing and related them to cytomegalovirus serostatus. In addition to the first cohort of about 650 subjects, a separate validation cohort of over 90 different subjects was used. High-throughput TCR immunosequencing, statistical association of individual TCRs with disease status, and machine learning were combined to predict cytomegalovirus infection status. A later analysis re-examined previously published TCR beta repertoires from hundreds of donors and added high-resolution HLA genotyping to investigate patterns of TCR occurrence. Rather than drawing on any new phenotypic data, the later analysis identified candidate immune exposures from TCR beta sequences and the way those sequences occurred across donors. In an earlier analysis of 550 to 700 of the donors, high-throughput TCR beta sequencing was used to judge whether each TCR beta V gene segment behaved as functional or pseudogenic. Donor age, sex, ethnicity and CMV serostatus were collected together with the repertoire data. A later genetic analysis used genome-wide SNP genotypes for 398 of the 666 donors, treating that subset as a discovery cohort. All discovery cohort repertoires had been generated using a single sequencing platform. Both class I and class II loci were covered by HLA typing, at four-digit resolution. Typing coverage differed by locus: A, B, C, DRB1 and DQB1 were typed in roughly 620-630 donors, DQA1 in roughly 510, DPA1 in some 600, and DPB1 in approximately 450. Several DR-DQ haplotypes were treated as single units for association and clustering because of strong linkage in the cohort. Among roughly 400 genotyped donors of the cohort, an average of around 250,000 unique TCR beta nucleotide sequences was sequenced per donor, of which about 19% were non-productive. General conclusions and limits of the study: In an earlier analysis of 500 to 650 of the donors, most TCR beta V segments appeared in productive rearrangements about 87% or about 30% of the time, broadly matching IMGT annotations. A later genetic analysis reported fewer N-insertions in productive TCRs among donors in an Asian-associated ancestry cluster than the roughly 700-donor mean. A group of highly shared sequence variants was considered likely to be a technical artifact of the sequencing pipeline. The only immune exposure information available for the cohort was CMV serostatus. Correlated functional status among segregating V segments might be attributable to linkage disequilibrium, but an unknown experimental factor could not be ruled out. Because HLA typing was unavailable for some donors at each locus, only the typed subset was used in association tests. The 87-base-pair reads could not distinguish some IMGT-functional V segments, including TRBV6-2 and TRBV6-3, so those segments were excluded. A later analysis found that HLA-associated TCR beta chains were more clonally expanded and had lower generation probabilities than equally common non-associated chains. The earlier analysis of some 560 of the donors excluded approximately 15 rarely observed V segments, including chromosome 9 orphons, because counts were too low. When HLA alleles, especially DR and DQ, strongly co-occurred, attributing TCR associations to individual alleles was difficult. Three of the identified cytomegalovirus-associated TCR beta chains were confirmed in vitro to be specific for cytomegalovirus antigens. A further reported finding was that TCR beta sequences accurately predicted the HLA-A and HLA-B alleles for most subjects in the first cohort. Across donors, most TCR sequences were observed very rarely, whereas some public TCRs were present in many individuals. A later analysis found that most CMV-associated TCR beta chains appeared HLA-restricted, with HLA associations seemingly driven largely by CMV exposure. An association between a missense DCLRE1C variant and V-gene and J-gene trimming of TCR beta chains was found in a later genetic analysis and replicated in an independent cohort. According to a later analysis, TCR association rates differed among HLA loci, with DRB1 alleles showing the most associated TCRs and HLA-C alleles showing the fewest. In this cohort, only TCR beta chains were sequenced, and detectable features were limited by the absence of alpha or paired-chain data. Specific HLA alleles were associated with roughly 16,000 TCR beta sequences at a false discovery rate of 0.05 in a later analysis. The study gave a list of over 150 TCR beta chains associated with cytomegalovirus. Cytomegalovirus status was reported to be diagnosed by the classifier with high specificity and sensitivity in both the original and validation cohorts. The authors suggested that the approach could potentially be extended to other disease states and immunological phenotypes. A later analysis reported that several top co-occurrence clusters appeared linked to parvovirus B19, influenza, CMV and Epstein-Barr virus. Roughly uniform sequencing depth across donors was assumed in presence/absence analyses, although this assumption may not hold.

The cohort consisted of approximately 690 healthy bone marrow donors. At the time of sampling, all cohort members were nominally healthy, though unrecorded immune exposures were likely present. The donor tested CMV seronegative, placing the donor among the 350 or so seronegative members of the cohort. A peripheral blood sample was collected from each donor, and TCR beta sequencing was performed on peripheral blood mononuclear cells. Genomic DNA extraction from the blood cell samples was performed with the Qiagen DNeasy Blood Extraction Kit. This clone was counted a single time. The specificity of this receptor is unknown. Base qualities are not at hand, and no much larger clone is one base apart. Including cysteine and phenylalanine, the CDR3 has 15 amino acids. Only the CDR3 region is kept as DNA, spanning 45 bases read in frame from base 1. The CDR1 and CDR2 encoded by the germline V gene are SGDLS and YYNGEE. For this chain, trimming is 3 bases at the V end and 4 bases at the J end, and the number of junction bases without a gene match is 3.

Receptor libraries were prepared by the immunoSEQ multiplex PCR assay. A mixture of 60 forward primers for TCR Vbeta segments and 13 reverse primers for TCR Jbeta segments was used in the multiplex PCR. The CDR3 region of rearranged TCR beta genes was amplified from genomic DNA by a multiplex PCR assay. On the Illumina HiSeq System, the amplified TCR beta libraries were sequenced as 87-base-pair reads. The authors' pipeline ran thus. In a later analysis, 70 million to 95 million unique TCR beta chains were counted across the approximately 640 repertoires, and approximately 9.9 million of these chains were shared by at least two donors. Raw reads were error-corrected and collapsed into unique sequences with a nearest-neighbor algorithm that merged closely related sequences to remove PCR and sequencing errors. To assign V, D and J gene segments, CDR3 sequences were aligned to IMGT reference sequences. For a sequence to be retained, a match of at least six nucleotides to both a V gene segment and a J gene segment was required. Rearrangements were called productive when the CDR3 lacked stop codons and stayed in frame with V and J; all others were non-productive. CDR3 was defined according to IMGT convention as the region running from the second conserved V-encoded cysteine to the conserved J-encoded phenylalanine. The earlier analysis of around 640 of the donors excluded sequences that lacked an unambiguous match to a single V gene segment. An earlier analysis of some 610 of the donors called V segments functional above 56.7% productive rearrangements and segregating when the between-donor standard deviation exceeded 5%. A statistical classification framework was built to diagnose cytomegalovirus status from the catalog of TCR beta chain sequences. V and J gene assignment, in a later analysis, came from comparing TCR nucleotide sequences with IMGT/GENE-DB human TR gene sequences. In a later analysis, CDR3 sequences and most-parsimonious VDJ recombination scenarios were assigned using the TCRdist pipeline. In a later analysis, every TCR beta chain was defined by the combination of its CDR3 amino acid sequence and its V-gene family, and reads without a unique V-gene family were dropped. In a later analysis, 450 to 600 highly shared, low-generation-probability nucleotide sequences were removed to address suspected cross-contamination and a sequencing artifact. A later analysis calculated a clonal expansion index for each public chain from normalized within-repertoire ranks of inferred template counts. A later analysis computed generation probabilities with a VDJ recombination model fitted to out-of-frame rearrangements, and checked the results against IGoR. Hypergeometric tests were used in a later analysis to score TCR-TCR, TCR-HLA and TCR-CMV co-occurrence, with a repertoire-size bias correction applied to the TCR pairs. To estimate false discovery rates, a later analysis permuted the HLA or CMV assignments 20 times. In a later analysis, co-occurring TCRs were grouped using DBSCAN, with TCRdist sequence similarity added in when clustering inside HLA-allele-positive subsets. Co-occurrence clustering excluded repertoires with fewer than 30,000 or more than 120,000 public chains, plus five with anomalous nucleotide sharing. TCRdb holds this immuneACCESS table with in-frame rearrangements only. Some clones are missing; in checked studies, unresolved V genes explain under half, and the rest has no known cause. V, J and clone size were drawn from that table, and D and trimming were deduced from the DNA. The sample has fewer than 250,000 clones on record, approximately 70% of them singletons. 1.5% to 2% of the sample lies in the top ten.

The material sequenced was PBMCs. The TCR originated in a woman aged 25-40 years in good health and CMV-seronegative. The receptor chain draws on TRBV9 and TRBJ2-1; the central 11 bases match TRBD2. For the CDR3, the sequence is CASSAGTSGYNEQFF. The DNA sequence is as follows: TGTGCCAGCAGCGCCGGGACTAGCGGTTACAATGAGCAGTTCTTC.